These 4 T cell receptor beta chains originate from one sample sequenced in a study of neoadjuvant nivolumab and ipilimumab in lung cancer. The repertoire was sequenced with immunoSEQ multiplex PCR; TCRdb's copy has only in-frame clones and lacks some. The table lists thousands of clones, roughly 91% of them singletons. The sequences come from blood, collected after neoadjuvant nivolumab, alone or with ipilimumab, at or shortly before surgery. These receptors came from an adult with non-small cell lung cancer. Some clones in this sample may be carry-over from other donors' samples.

The chain uses TRBV7-9 and TRBJ2-5; TRBD1 agrees at 8 bases. This CDR3 has 16 residues. Trimming removed 6 bases from V and 2 bases from J; junction bases left unmatched: 11. Germline CDR1 reads SEHNR; CDR2 reads FQNEAQ (reference sequence). The CDR3 bases are TGTGCCAGCAGGGGGGAAAGGACAGGGTGGCAAGAGACCCAGTACTTC. It codes for CASRGERTGWQETQYF.

The V and J genes are TRBV7-3 and TRBJ2-3; no definite D call. Looked up from germline, CDR1 is SGHTA and CDR2 is FQGTGA. Between the trimmed V and J ends, which lost 5 bases and 6 bases, there was a span of 15 bases. The CDR3 extends over 14 amino acids. This CDR3 reads CASSLSPSFDTQYF. The CDR3 nucleotides read TGTGCCAGCAGCCTCTCACCCAGTTTTGATACGCAGTATTTT.

The gene calls are TRBV27 and TRBJ2-5, with a possible D match to TRBD1 (6 bases). Trimming pared 6 bases from V and 5 bases from J, leaving 19 bases between. Germline assignment: CDR1 MNHEY and CDR2 SMNVEV (reference sequence). This CDR3 spans 15 amino acids. The CDR3 coding sequence is TGTGCCAGCAGGAGCCTGAACCTAAGGGGGGAGACCCAGTACTTC. This encodes CASRSLNLRGETQYF.

The chain recombines TRBV19 with TRBJ2-3; TRBD1 might be the D (5 bases). Germline-derived CDR1 and CDR2 are LNHDA and SQIVND (reference sequence). CDR3 size: 16 residues. Trimming took 5 bases from V and 1 from J, leaving 16 bases between them. This CDR3 reads CASSPWGSQRTDTQYF. The CDR3 DNA sequence: TGTGCCAGTAGTCCGTGGGGCAGCCAACGCACAGATACGCAGTATTTT.